The entry below gives a single TCR beta chain sequence along with its context. Sequencing used immunoSEQ multiplex PCR; TCRdb keeps in-frame clones, though not all of them. The data hold tens of thousands of clones, with roughly 92% observed a single time. The CDR3 has 15 residues. V lost 3 bases and J 0 bases, leaving 12 bases between the germline ends. The V gene's germline CDR1 is LGHNA and CDR2 YSLEER. This specimen belongs to a study of technical replicates of blood from several donors. The genes are TRBV4-3 and TRBJ2-7; possibly TRBD2 for D (5 bases). The sample was T cells isolated from PBMCs. The clonotype comes from a human donor in good health. This CDR3 reads CASSQAGLSSYEQYF. The CDR3 DNA sequence: TGCGCCAGCAGCCAGGCGGGTTTGAGCTCCTACGAGCAGTACTTC.